Presented here are 32 T cell receptor beta chains from one specimen sequenced in a study of CXCR3-negative and CXCR3-positive naive CD8 T cells. The method, 5' RACE with UMI labels, was used to prepare the TRB cDNA libraries. No DNA is given; TCRdb re-called the 5' RACE reads and lists each CDR3 protein once. Recorded here are about 130,000 distinct CDR3 sequences; the top ten clones represent approximately 0.51%. Sequencing used naive CXCR3- CD8+ T cells from blood. Subset described: CD45RO-CCR7+CD27+CD95- naive CD8+ T cells lacking CXCR3 (TNR3-). The receptor set was obtained from a human donor in good health. Some clones in this sample may be carry-over from other donors' samples.

The rearrangement uses TRBV29-1 and TRBJ2-7; TCRdb proposes TRBD1, but this gene call is untestable without DNA. The CDR3 is 13 residues long. Germline CDR1 is SQVTM and CDR2 is ANQGSEA. CDR3 loop: CSVRGQGFYEQYF.

CDR3 loop: CASSELAGPTGELFF. The chain joins TRBV10-1 to TRBJ2-2; with no DNA, the TCRdb D assignment of TRBD2 cannot be verified. The length of the CDR3 is 15 residues. From germline, CDR1 is WNHNN and CDR2 SYGVQD (reference sequence).

J is TRBJ2-5 and V is TRBV28; no DNA is available, so the TRBD2 call from TCRdb remains unchecked. Germline V CDR1 and CDR2: MDHEN, SYDVKM. The CDR3 has 14 residues. This CDR3 is CASSSGPRAETQYF.

The rearrangement uses TRBV4-3 and TRBJ1-1. CDR3 length equals 15 residues. In germline, CDR1 is LGHNA, CDR2 YSLEER. This chain's CDR3 is CASSQFIAQNTEAFF.

The chain links TRBV15 to TRBJ1-6; TCRdb lists TRBD1, though no DNA is available to test this call. Germline-derived CDR1 and CDR2 are LNHNV and YYDKDF (reference sequence). The CDR3 extends over 17 amino acids. The CDR3 sequence is CATSDSITGTGDSPLHF.

V and J are TRBV20-1 and TRBJ2-7; as DNA is missing, the TRBD1 call by TCRdb cannot be tested. Germline CDR1 is DFQATT and CDR2 is SNEGSKA (reference sequence). The CDR3 runs to 13 residues. CDR3 loop: CSAREGQGYEQYF.

The chain joins TRBV14 to TRBJ2-1; the D gene TCRdb calls, TRBD2, cannot be checked with no DNA. The CDR3 extends over 14 amino acids. The germline CDR1 and CDR2 sequences are SGHDN and FVKESK. The CDR3 spells CATQPVWGGGEQFF.

The chain uses TRBV19 and TRBJ1-1; TCRdb's assignment of TRBD1 cannot be checked, as there is no DNA. The germline gives CDR1 LNHDA, CDR2 SQIVND (reference sequence). The CDR3 has 15 residues. CDR3 sequence reads: CASSTLTAVNTEAFF. Full variable domain (missing parts from reference TRBV19 and TRBJ1-1): DGGITQSPKYLFRKEGQNVTLSCEQNLNHDAMYWYRQDPGQGLRLIYYSQIVNDFQKGDIAEGYSVSREKKESFPLTVTSAQKNPTAFYLCASSTLTAVNTEAFFGQGTRLTVV.

The V gene is TRBV4-2, the J gene TRBJ1-4; there is no DNA to check the TCRdb D call of TRBD1. CDR3 size: 16 residues. Germline V gene data show CDR1 as LGHNA and CDR2 as YNFKEQ. The CDR3 reads CASSQEGGQGHEKLFF.

V and J are TRBV29-1 and TRBJ2-1. Germline CDR1 and CDR2: SQVTM and ANQGSEA. The CDR3 is 15 residues long. CDR3 loop: CSVEDGVALGNEQFF.

CDR3 sequence reads: CASSLVTLGHEQYF. The chain links TRBV5-1 to TRBJ2-7. This CDR3 is built from 14 residues. From germline, CDR1 is SGHRS and CDR2 YFSETQ.

The genes are TRBV29-1 and TRBJ2-1; the TCRdb D gene call, TRBD2, has no DNA to confirm it. CDR3 length equals 12 residues. The germline V gene encodes CDR1 SQVTM and CDR2 ANQGSEA. This CDR3 reads CSIGRGGNEQFF.

V gene TRBV7-2 combines with J gene TRBJ1-1; absent DNA, TCRdb's TRBD1 call cannot be checked. Germline V gene sequence: CDR1 SGHTA, CDR2 FQGNSA. The CDR3 runs to 11 residues. The CDR3 sequence is CASRPGQAAFF.

J is TRBJ2-2 and V is TRBV15. The CDR3 is 15 residues long. CDR1 LNHNV and CDR2 YYDKDF come from the germline V gene (reference sequence). CDR3 amino acids: CATSRDRSATGELFF.

The J gene is TRBJ2-7, the V gene TRBV4-3; without DNA, the TCRdb call of TRBD1 cannot be checked. The germline gives CDR1 LGHNA, CDR2 YSLEER. The CDR3 is 15 residues long. This CDR3 is CASSRRGTGVDEQYF.

The chain is built from TRBV10-3 and TRBJ1-5; the D call from TCRdb, TRBD1, cannot be confirmed without DNA. The germline V gene has CDR1 ENHRY and CDR2 SYGVKD. This CDR3 region has 15 residues. The CDR3 loop reads CAISGTTGGGEPQHF.

The chain carries TRBV28 and TRBJ2-3; without DNA, the TCRdb call of TRBD2 cannot be checked. The CDR3 is made up of 16 amino acids. Germline V gene data show CDR1 as MDHEN and CDR2 as SYDVKM. CDR3 amino acids: CASSLSAGGPRDTQYF.

CDR3: CSAREGSYNEQFF. This chain uses TRBV20-1 with TRBJ2-1. The CDR3 covers 13 residues. Looked up from germline, CDR1 is DFQATT and CDR2 is SNEGSKA (reference sequence).

The J gene is TRBJ2-7, the V gene TRBV11-3; the D gene TCRdb calls, TRBD1, cannot be checked with no DNA. The CDR3 has 12 amino acids. The germline V gene encodes CDR1 SGHNT and CDR2 YENEEA. The CDR3 is CASSPRGPEQYF.

The gene calls are TRBV2 and TRBJ2-7. The CDR3 extends over 11 amino acids. CDR1 and CDR2 (germline): SNHLY, FYNNEI. The CDR3 spells CASSDKYEQYF.

The chain is built from TRBV5-5 and TRBJ2-3; lacking DNA, the TRBD2 call made by TCRdb goes unchecked. Germline lookup yields CDR1 SGHKS and CDR2 YYEKEE (reference sequence). This CDR3 has 16 amino acids. CDR3 sequence: CASSPGTSGRTDTQYF.

The V gene is TRBV7-2, the J gene TRBJ2-3. The germline V gene encodes CDR1 SGHTA and CDR2 FQGNSA. The CDR3 is 15 amino acids. The CDR3 protein is CASSLVAGLKDTQYF.

The genes are TRBV27 and TRBJ2-2; TCRdb outputs TRBD1, but without DNA this stays unchecked. This CDR3 spans 14 amino acids. Germline values: CDR1 MNHEY, CDR2 SMNVEV (reference sequence). The CDR3 loop reads CASSLYAGAGELFF.

J is TRBJ2-5 and V is TRBV7-9; TCRdb names TRBD2, which stays unverified in the absence of DNA. CDR3 length equals 13 residues. Germline CDR1 SEHNR, CDR2 FQNEAQ (reference sequence). CDR3 amino acids: CASRLLAKETQYF.

V is TRBV6-2 or TRBV6-3 and J is TRBJ2-2; TCRdb picks TRBD1, but there is no DNA to check that call. This CDR3 region has 15 residues. Germline values: CDR1 MNHEY, CDR2 SVGEGT. This chain's CDR3 is CASSWTGTNTGELFF.

The rearrangement joins TRBV7-9 to TRBJ1-1. This CDR3 is built from 15 residues. Germline V gene lookup returns CDR1 SEHNR and CDR2 FQNEAQ (reference sequence). CDR3 region: CASSSARVAGHEAFF.

The V gene is TRBV7-8, the J gene TRBJ2-1. CDR1 SGHVS and CDR2 FQNEAQ come from the germline V gene. The CDR3 runs 15 residues. The CDR3 protein is CASSLNGGSYNEQFF.

The J gene is TRBJ2-2, the V gene TRBV28; without DNA, the TCRdb call of TRBD2 cannot be checked. Germline V CDR1 and CDR2: MDHEN, SYDVKM. The CDR3 extends over 17 amino acids. CDR3 residues: CASSLLAGGQSTGELFF.

The chain joins TRBV15 to TRBJ2-5; TCRdb proposes TRBD2, but this gene call is untestable without DNA. The CDR3 is made up of 15 amino acids. CDR1 LNHNV and CDR2 YYDKDF come from the germline V gene (reference sequence). CDR3 residues: CATSTIAGAAETQYF.

V and J are TRBV7-9 and TRBJ2-3; TCRdb's D call of TRBD2 is untestable without DNA. The germline V gene encodes CDR1 SEHNR and CDR2 FQNEAQ (reference sequence). This CDR3 has 16 amino acids. The chain's CDR3 is CASSPSTSGSADTQYF.

The J gene is TRBJ2-3, the V gene TRBV29-1; TCRdb's D call, TRBD2, is unchecked because there is no DNA. This CDR3 region has 15 residues. Germline assignment: CDR1 SQVTM and CDR2 ANQGSEA. The CDR3 protein is CSVEGGLAGADTQYF.

The chain carries TRBV2 and TRBJ2-3; as DNA is missing, the TRBD2 call by TCRdb cannot be tested. The CDR3 has 15 residues. The germline V gene encodes CDR1 SNHLY and CDR2 FYNNEI. CDR3 loop: CASSDGGGRTDTQYF.